This entry lists 14 T cell receptor beta chains sequenced from one sample in a study of a mutant IDH1 vaccine in newly diagnosed glioma. The time point is: week 23, last vaccination. The content of each vaccine dose was 300 ug of mutant IDH1 20-mer peptide, and topical imiquimod accompanied it. The antigens of these receptors remain unknown. TCRdb's copy holds only in-frame clones and misses some; the assay was immunoSEQ multiplex PCR. The sample has approximately 30,000 clones, around 83% seen once. The sequencing used PBMCs, collected from a glioma patient whose treatment included an IDH1 peptide vaccine. The receptors shown here come from a woman aged 30 to 39 with glioma.

This clone was observed once. The gene calls are TRBV10-3 and TRBJ2-7; 7 bases are a match to TRBD1. Germline CDR1 reads ENHRY; CDR2 reads SYGVKD. The CDR3 covers 14 residues. Germline trimming cut 6 bases from V and 1 base from J; bases unmatched to any gene: 6. This chain's CDR3 is CAIRETGMSYEQYF. CDR3 DNA sequence: TGTGCCATCAGGGAGACAGGGATGTCCTACGAGCAGTACTTC.

The CDR3 region is CASSASYEQYF. DNA of the CDR3: TGTGCCAGCAGCGCCTCCTACGAGCAGTACTTC. The genes are TRBV7-8 and TRBJ2-7, with D unclear. The CDR3 sequence is 11 residues long. Trimming removed 5 bases at V and 0 bases at J, with 2 bases between. Germline assignment: CDR1 SGHVS and CDR2 FQNEAQ.

V and J are TRBV18 and TRBJ2-2; unclear D gene. Trimming pared 1 base from V and 0 bases from J, leaving 12 bases between. Germline CDR1 KGHSH, CDR2 LQKENI. There are 17 residues in the CDR3. For the CDR3, the DNA is TGTGCCAGCTCACCACGCCCCCACCGGTCGAACACCGGGGAGCTGTTTTTT. Its translation: CASSPRPHRSNTGELFF.

Only a few counts were recorded for this clone. CDR3 nucleotide sequence: TGCGCCAGCAGCCCGGACAGGGAATTTTTGGGGACTGAAGCTTTCTTT. It translates to CASSPDREFLGTEAFF. The chain has TRBV5-1 and TRBJ1-1, with 8 bases aligning to TRBD1. This CDR3 region has 16 residues. J gave up 5 bases and V 4 bases, and 13 bases lay outside the gene matches. Germline V lookup: CDR1 SGHRS, CDR2 YFSETQ.

The chain carries TRBV27 and TRBJ2-2; D possibly matches TRBD1 or TRBD2 (5 bases each). V was shortened by 8 bases and J by 3 bases, with 7 bases between the two germline ends. The CDR3 sequence is 12 residues long. Germline values: CDR1 MNHEY, CDR2 SMNVEV (reference sequence). CDR3 region: CASGGDTGELFF. CDR3 sequence (DNA): TGTGCCAGCGGGGGTGACACCGGGGAGCTGTTTTTT.

The chain uses TRBV5-1 and TRBJ1-2; D gene uncertain. Trimming cost V 4 bases and J 4 bases, with 14 bases left between them. This CDR3 region has 14 residues. The germline V gene encodes CDR1 SGHRS and CDR2 YFSETQ. The CDR3 is CASSRDGRGYGYTF. CDR3 DNA: TGCGCCAGCAGCCGTGACGGACGGGGCTATGGCTACACCTTC.

The chain is built from TRBV5-4 and TRBJ1-6, with D possibly matching TRBD1 (5 bases). From germline, CDR1 is SGHNT and CDR2 YYREEE (reference sequence). Between the trimmed V and J ends, which lost 2 bases and 6 bases, there was a span of 12 bases. The CDR3 runs to 15 residues. CDR3 nucleotide sequence: TGTGCCAGCAGCTTAGGAGTGACAGCTAATTCACCCCTCCACTTT. Encoded protein: CASSLGVTANSPLHF.

The chain is built from TRBV19 and TRBJ1-5, with D perhaps TRBD1 (6 bases). The CDR3 consists of 15 residues. V was shortened by 5 bases and J by 4 bases, with 15 bases between the two germline ends. CDR1 and CDR2 from the germline V gene are LNHDA and SQIVND (reference sequence). The CDR3 nucleotides are TGTGCCAGTAGTCAGCCGCAGGGGAATAATCAGCCCCAGCATTTT. Residues: CASSQPQGNNQPQHF.

This clone was counted only a few times. The chain couples TRBV30 to TRBJ2-1; no clear D gene. Looked up from germline, CDR1 is GTSNPN and CDR2 is SVGIG (reference sequence). Trimming took 7 bases from V and 0 from J, leaving 13 bases between them. The CDR3 loop spans 14 amino acids. The CDR3 DNA sequence: TGTGCCTCCCGGCAGGAACCCTCCTACAATGAGCAGTTCTTC. This codes for CASRQEPSYNEQFF.

This chain links TRBV6-5 with TRBJ1-6; the D is unclear. The V and J ends lost 3 bases and 10 bases respectively, with 7 bases between them. Germline assignment: CDR1 MNHEY and CDR2 SVGAGI. CDR3 length: 12 residues. The CDR3 DNA reads as TGTGCCAGCAGTTATCCTGGATCACCCCTCCACTTT. Its protein is CASSYPGSPLHF.

The rearrangement uses TRBV7-9 and TRBJ1-1; D is perhaps TRBD1 (6 bases). The CDR3 covers 15 residues. Between the trimmed V and J ends, which lost 1 base and 3 bases, there was a span of 12 bases. Germline-derived CDR1 and CDR2 are SEHNR and FQNEAQ (reference sequence). The CDR3 DNA is TGTGCCAGCAGCTTAGTGGGCAGGGGAGACACTGAAGCTTTCTTT. This sequence encodes CASSLVGRGDTEAFF. The complete variable domain, with remaining parts taken from reference TRBV7-9 and TRBJ1-1, reads DTGVSQNPRHKITKRGQNVTFRCDPISEHNRLYWYRQTLGQGPEFLTYFQNEAQLEKSRLLSDRFSAERPKGSFSTLEIQRTEQGDSAMYLCASSLVGRGDTEAFFGQGTRLTVV.

The chain has TRBV7-8 and TRBJ1-1, with D unclear. The CDR3 has 15 residues. Germline loops: CDR1 SGHVS, CDR2 FQNEAQ. V lost 4 bases to trimming and J lost 4 bases, with 16 bases between them. As DNA, the CDR3 is TGTGCCAGCAGCTACCCCCGACCGGGTGGCACTGAAGCTTTCTTT. It translates to CASSYPRPGGTEAFF.

The rearrangement joins TRBV7-8 to TRBJ2-5, with TRBD1 as a possible D gene (6 bases). The CDR3 spans 14 residues. Per germline, CDR1 SGHVS and CDR2 FQNEAQ. Trimming pared 3 bases from V and 2 bases from J, leaving 10 bases between. CDR3 in DNA: TGTGCCAGCAGCTTTGGACAGTTACAAGAGACCCAGTACTTC. Translation gives CASSFGQLQETQYF.

A single count supports this clone. The J gene is TRBJ2-2, the V gene TRBV5-1; D perhaps matches TRBD1 (7 bases). Germline CDR1 is SGHRS and CDR2 is YFSETQ. CDR3 size: 17 residues. V was pared by 3 bases and J by 2 bases, with 17 bases between. As DNA, the CDR3 is TGCGCCAGCAGCTACCCACGCGGGACAGTTAACACCGGGGAGCTGTTTTTT. Translation gives CASSYPRGTVNTGELFF.